The clone carrying this T cell receptor (beta chain) has at least ten counts. A read error may account for a junction end that differs from germline. This entry comes from a study of human T cells and chemical hapten exposure. The CDR3 has 10 residues. Germline assignment: CDR1 MDHEN and CDR2 SYDVKM. The sample's time point: patch test 3, about 24 weeks after DPC sensitization. This sample's treatment: therapeutic diphenylcyclopropenone sensitization with weekly scalp DPC. Alopecia patients deemed DPC-suitable, aged 18 to 70, excluding pregnancy. Someone pulled total RNA out of unfractionated whole blood. It was the library that attached unique molecular identifiers to individual cDNA molecules. TCRdb fed the RACE reads into MiXCR, producing one record per CDR3 protein. The repertoire holds some 79,000 distinct CDR3 sequences, with 10% to 12% as singletons.

This clonotype was sampled from a woman aged 50 to 60 with alopecia areata. Some clones in this sample may be carry-over from other donors' samples. V is TRBV28 and J is TRBJ2-7; D is possibly TRBD1 (5 bases). The source was whole blood, collected in connection with sensitization to the hapten diphenylcyclopropenone (DPC). In nucleotides, the CDR3 is TGTGCCAGCAGCGATGGACATCCTCACTTC. Protein product: CASSDGHPHF.